The T cell receptor beta chain described here comes from a study of CD8+ T cells in alopecia areata (dated by TCRdb to the late 2010s). About the investigation overall: High-throughput TCRbeta sequencing was used to examine T cell clonal expansion in alopecia areata in both the C3H/HeJ mouse model and human patients. immunoSEQ multiplex PCR using 35 Vbeta forward primers and 13 Jbeta reverse primers was used to amplify TCRbeta CDR3 regions. Human TCRbeta sequencing covered scalp tissue and sorted CD4+ and CD8+ peripheral blood T cells from patchy and totalis/universalis alopecia areata patients and healthy controls. Scalp clonality was compared across normal scalp (n=4), patchy alopecia areata scalp (n=8), and alopecia totalis/universalis scalp (n=8). RNA was obtained with the PAXgene miRNA kit for fixed scalp, the miRNeasy kit for PBMCs, and the RNeasy kit for mouse skin.

About this clone: Its antigen remains unidentified. Nothing much larger sits one base from this clone, and base qualities are not available.

Findings and caveats that apply to the study as a whole: Compared with normal scalp, lesional scalp, particularly in alopecia totalis/universalis, had higher clonality and more expanded CD8+ clones, which suggests antigenic drive. Unlike mouse skin, which is dominated by gammadelta T cells, normal human skin has resident alphabeta T cells that are also sequenced, and this complicates analysis of the scalp TCR repertoire. TCR sequences shared between patients were less clear than in mice, possibly partly because of HLA diversity in the patient population.

CDR1 DFQATT and CDR2 SNEGSKA are derived from the germline V gene (reference sequence). V is shortened by 3 bases, J by 5 bases, and the region joining them spans 8 bases. The CDR3 goes from the cysteine to the phenylalanine over 11 residues. Only the CDR3 part of the read is kept: 33 bases, read in frame from the first base. The library was obtained by the immunoSEQ multiplex PCR assay. RNA was extracted from all samples and reverse transcribed into cDNA as template for TCR sequencing. SuperScript III was used for first-strand cDNA synthesis, primed with a 2:1 mix of oligo-dT and random hexamers. A synthetic immune receptor repertoire was used to gauge amplification bias, and whatever bias remained was removed computationally. Processing in the source paper ran as follows. Raw reads were preprocessed to remove errors, and CDR3 was defined by IMGT conventions from the conserved cysteine to phenylalanine. Clonality was computed as 1 minus the Shannon entropy, with the entropy normalized by log2 of the number of productive unique TCRs. Whether each scalp clone was CD4 or CD8 was inferred by checking scalp TCRbeta sequences against the CD4 and CD8 repertoires from sorted blood. TCRdb limited this immuneACCESS table to in-frame rearrangements with V and J called. A share of clones is missing; checked studies link under half to unresolved V genes, and the rest is unexplained. V and J calls and clone size follow that table, whereas D and trimming were derived from the DNA. The sample table shows 140,000 to 150,000 clones, and less than 75% are seen once. Together, the top ten hold 30% to 45% of the sample.

PBMCs were separated by density centrifugation and stained for CD3, CD4 and CD8, after which CD4+ and CD8+ T cells were sorted on a FACSAria. Unaffected controls provided scalp biopsies and blood samples. Sequenced sample: CD8+ T cells sorted from blood. The chain couples TRBV20-1 to TRBJ2-7, with no reliable assignment of the D segment. The sequence came from a human donor in good health. The CDR3 corresponds to CSASGLDEQYF. The nucleotide sequence reads as follows: TGCAGTGCTAGCGGGCTTGACGAGCAGTACTTC.